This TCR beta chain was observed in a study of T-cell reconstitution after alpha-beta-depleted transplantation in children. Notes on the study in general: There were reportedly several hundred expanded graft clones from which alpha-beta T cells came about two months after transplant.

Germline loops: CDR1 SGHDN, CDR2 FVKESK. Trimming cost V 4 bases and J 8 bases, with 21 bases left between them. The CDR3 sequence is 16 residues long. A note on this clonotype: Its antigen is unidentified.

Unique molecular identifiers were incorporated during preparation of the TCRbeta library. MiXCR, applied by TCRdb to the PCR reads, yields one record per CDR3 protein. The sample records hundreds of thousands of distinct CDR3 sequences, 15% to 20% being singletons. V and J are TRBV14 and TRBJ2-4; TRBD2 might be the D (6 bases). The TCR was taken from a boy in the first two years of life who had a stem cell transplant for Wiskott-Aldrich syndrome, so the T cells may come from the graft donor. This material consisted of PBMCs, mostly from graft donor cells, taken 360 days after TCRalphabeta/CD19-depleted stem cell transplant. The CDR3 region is CASSPHHSSVVHIQYF. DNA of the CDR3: TGTGCCAGCAGCCCTCACCATTCTAGCGTGGTACACATTCAGTACTTC.